Described below is a single T cell receptor (beta chain) sequence and its context. One end of the junction is discordant with germline, which a read error may explain. With around 490 ng total RNA as template and a constant-region primer, TCR beta cDNA was made. Slightly modified ARM-PCR with three nested multiplex PCR rounds yielded TCR beta libraries. With TRBV1-TRBV30 forward primers and a C-beta reverse primer, the first two PCR rounds were run for roughly 10 cycles each. TCRdb ran MiXCR on the multiplex PCR reads and lists one entry per CDR3 protein. Among about 74,000 distinct CDR3 sequences, roughly three quarters were seen once, and the ten largest hold 28%. Extraction of RNA together with DNA used about 17-30 mg of unsorted bulk tissue. Patients carried chronic HBV infection without prior treatment. The CDR3 covers 13 residues. Germline loops: CDR1 SNHLY, CDR2 FYNNEI. This record comes from a study of tumor-infiltrating lymphocytes in primary liver carcinoma. Looking at the study overall: Staged T1-T3 N0M0, the tumors had sizes that ranged from roughly 4 to 10 cm across.

The clonotype originates from a man aged 40-49 years with primary liver carcinoma and hepatitis B virus infection. The chain joins TRBV2 to TRBJ1-1; 9 bases are a match to TRBD1. Sequencing used liver tumor tissue from sampling region 4. Noted subset: tumor region T4, right-lateral pole. The chain's CDR3 is CASRGDRVTGAFF. For the CDR3, the DNA is TGTGCTAGCAGAGGGGACAGGGTTACTGGAGCTTTCTTT.